The following is a TCR beta chain sequence with its context. The PCR contained 60 Vbeta and 13 Jbeta primers. Data came from immunoSEQ multiplex PCR; TCRdb stores just in-frame clones and leaves some out. The sample has roughly 56,000 clones, 80% to 90% seen once. Trimming took off 5 bases at V and 5 bases at J, with 14 bases between the two ends. The length of the CDR3 is 15 residues. Germline V gene lookup returns CDR1 SGHRS and CDR2 YFSETQ. This entry comes from a study of cytomegalovirus exposure and HLA in healthy donors. Participants comprised healthy donors of bone marrow. This receptor was identified in a young man in good health and CMV-seronegative. This sequence joins TRBV5-1 and TRBJ1-6; D remains ambiguous. Material: PBMCs. CDR3 protein: CASRRDYMNNSPLHF. The DNA of the CDR3 is TGCGCCAGCAGGAGGGATTACATGAATAATTCACCCCTCCACTTT.